Below are 26 T cell receptor beta chains sequenced from a single sample in a study of cytomegalovirus exposure and HLA in healthy donors. Sequencing used immunoSEQ multiplex PCR; TCRdb keeps in-frame clones, though not all of them. The sample has about 360,000 clones; about nine tenths are singletons. The specimen was PBMCs. Receptors originate from a woman between 18 and 29 years old in good health and CMV-seronegative.

The chain couples TRBV11-2 to TRBJ2-5; tentative D call: TRBD2 (7 bases). V was trimmed by 3 bases and J by 4 bases, leaving 15 bases between them. The germline CDR1 and CDR2 sequences are SGHAT and FQNNGV. The CDR3 consists of 15 residues. The CDR3 region is CASSFAGAPAETQYF. CDR3 sequence (DNA): TGTGCCAGCAGCTTTGCGGGGGCCCCAGCAGAGACCCAGTACTTC.

The genes are TRBV27 and TRBJ2-7, with TRBD1 as a possible D gene (6 bases). Trimming shortened V by 3 bases and J by 0 bases, and 12 bases separated the two germline ends. The CDR3 is 15 residues long. Germline V gene lookup returns CDR1 MNHEY and CDR2 SMNVEV (reference sequence). The CDR3 DNA sequence: TGTGCCAGCAGTTTTCTACAGGGAAGCTCCTACGAGCAGTACTTC. Protein product: CASSFLQGSSYEQYF.

The chain joins TRBV11-2 to TRBJ1-3; D is uncertain. Trimming took off 6 bases at V and 0 bases at J, with 9 bases between the two ends. The CDR3 runs to 14 residues. Germline assignment: CDR1 SGHAT and CDR2 FQNNGV. The CDR3 protein is CASRLESSGNTIYF. The CDR3 bases are TGTGCCAGCAGGCTTGAGAGCTCTGGAAACACCATATATTTT.

The rearrangement links TRBV5-4 to TRBJ2-3; possibly TRBD2 for D (6 bases). This CDR3 has 14 residues. Trimming took off 7 bases at V and 2 bases at J, with 14 bases between the two ends. Germline loops: CDR1 SGHNT, CDR2 YYREEE (reference sequence). CDR3 coding DNA: TGTGCCAGCGGACTACTAGCCGCCACAGATACGCAGTATTTT. This translates into CASGLLAATDTQYF. The variable domain in full, with the rest retrieved from reference TRBV5-4 and TRBJ2-3, is ETGVTQSPTHLIKTRGQQVTLRCSSQSGHNTVSWYQQALGQGPQFIFQYYREEENGRGNFPPRFSGLQFPNYSSELNVNALELDDSALYLCASGLLAATDTQYFGPGTRLTVL.

The V call is TRBV11-3, the J call TRBJ2-1; D is unclear. The V and J ends lost 0 bases and 7 bases respectively, with 13 bases between them. Germline V gene data show CDR1 as SGHNT and CDR2 as YENEEA. CDR3 length: 15 residues. CDR3 protein: CASSLDQWSRNEQFF. DNA of the CDR3: TGTGCCAGCAGCTTAGATCAGTGGAGTAGGAATGAGCAGTTCTTC.

As concerns this clone: Other nucleotide sequences from this sample produce the same CDR3. The J gene is TRBJ2-7, the V gene TRBV29-1; TRBD1 agrees at 7 bases. Germline CDR1 SQVTM, CDR2 ANQGSEA. This CDR3 is 16 amino acids long. V lost 6 bases, J lost 4 bases, and 18 bases stayed unmatched. The CDR3 spells CSVALLVGTEAYEQYF. DNA for the CDR3: TGCAGCGTGGCCCTTCTCGTCGGGACAGAAGCTTACGAGCAGTACTTC.

V gene TRBV19 combines with J gene TRBJ1-6, with a tentative D call TRBD1 (6 bases). Germline V gene lookup returns CDR1 LNHDA and CDR2 SQIVND (reference sequence). Trimming took off 5 bases at V and 4 bases at J, with 15 bases between the two ends. The CDR3 has 16 amino acids. CDR3 DNA: TGTGCCAGTAGTTGGAGGTCAGGGGATTATAATTCACCCCTCCACTTT. Residues: CASSWRSGDYNSPLHF.

The chain employs TRBV2 and TRBJ1-1, with a weak D call TRBD1 (6 bases). The CDR3 consists of 15 residues. Germline CDR1 and CDR2: SNHLY and FYNNEI. With 6 bases removed from V and 3 bases from J, the gap between germline ends came to 17 bases. The CDR3 protein is CASSAQGSEHTEAFF. DNA for the CDR3: TGTGCCAGCAGCGCACAGGGTTCAGAGCACACTGAAGCTTTCTTT.

J is TRBJ1-2 and V is TRBV4-2; TRBD1 might be the D (6 bases). Between the trimmed V and J ends, which lost 6 bases and 0 bases, there was a span of 14 bases. The germline CDR1 and CDR2 sequences are LGHNA and YNFKEQ. CDR3 size: 15 residues. As DNA, the CDR3 is TGTGCCAGCAGTCGTAGGCAGGGGACTAACTATGGCTACACCTTC. Protein sequence: CASSRRQGTNYGYTF.

This chain uses TRBV5-1 with TRBJ2-2; 10 nucleotides match TRBD2. Germline CDR1 and CDR2: SGHRS and YFSETQ. This CDR3 is 16 amino acids long. Unmatched junction bases numbered 4, after V lost 4 bases and J lost 1 base. The CDR3 loop is CASSQGLAVNTGELFF. In DNA, the CDR3 is TGCGCCAGCAGCCAAGGACTAGCGGTGAACACCGGGGAGCTGTTTTTT. Looking up the rest from reference TRBV5-1 and TRBJ2-2 gives the full variable domain: KAGVTQTPRYLIKTRGQQVTLSCSPISGHRSVSWYQQTPGQGLQFLFEYFSETQRNKGNFPGRFSGRQFSNSRSEMNVSTLELGDSALYLCASSQGLAVNTGELFFGEGSRLTVL.

The chain carries TRBV29-1 and TRBJ2-6, with D perhaps matching TRBD2 (6 bases). The germline V gene has CDR1 SQVTM and CDR2 ANQGSEA. The CDR3 consists of 14 residues. V dropped 6 bases and J dropped 0 bases, with 9 bases sitting between them. CDR3 sequence: CSVPGGSGANVLTF. CDR3 nucleotide sequence: TGCAGCGTGCCCGGGGGCTCTGGGGCCAACGTCCTGACTTTC.

The chain joins TRBV7-9 to TRBJ2-1; perhaps TRBD2 as D (5 bases). Germline lookup yields CDR1 SEHNR and CDR2 FQNEAQ (reference sequence). V was shortened by 1 base and J by 16 bases, with 11 bases between the two germline ends. The CDR3 contains 11 residues. The CDR3 reads CASSLGGDTFF. CDR3 nucleotides: TGTGCCAGCAGCTTAGGGGGAGATACCTTCTTC. The variable domain in full, with the rest retrieved from reference TRBV7-9 and TRBJ2-1, is DTGVSQNPRHKITKRGQNVTFRCDPISEHNRLYWYRQTLGQGPEFLTYFQNEAQLEKSRLLSDRFSAERPKGSFSTLEIQRTEQGDSAMYLCASSLGGDTFFGPGTRLTVL.

This chain connects TRBV11-2 to TRBJ2-7; TRBD2 aligns across 9 bases. Per the germline V gene, CDR1 is SGHAT and CDR2 is FQNNGV. The CDR3 contains 14 residues. V lost 5 bases to trimming and J lost 3 bases; unmatched junction nucleotides: 5. CDR3 loop: CASSPRTSVYEQYF. The CDR3 DNA sequence: TGTGCCAGCAGCCCCCGGACTAGCGTCTACGAGCAGTACTTC.

The chain couples TRBV11-2 to TRBJ1-1, with D perhaps matching TRBD1 (6 bases). The CDR3 length is 16 residues. V shed 5 bases and J shed 1 base, with 17 bases lying between them. CDR1 is SGHAT, CDR2 FQNNGV, per germline. CDR3 protein: CASSPWSGTTNTEAFF. CDR3 coding DNA: TGTGCCAGCAGCCCTTGGTCCGGGACAACGAACACTGAAGCTTTCTTT.

The chain combines TRBV5-1 with TRBJ2-7, with TRBD2 as a possible D gene (6 bases). From germline, CDR1 is SGHRS and CDR2 YFSETQ. The CDR3 is made up of 16 amino acids. The germline V and J ends were trimmed by 4 bases and 0 bases, with 17 bases remaining between them. In nucleotides, the CDR3 is TGCGCCAGCAGCCTACCCCGGGACTCCCTCTCCTACGAGCAGTACTTC. Amino acids: CASSLPRDSLSYEQYF.

The chain joins TRBV28 to TRBJ1-5; D uncertain. The CDR3 is made up of 17 amino acids. Trimming left V 1 base short and J 3 bases short, with 16 bases between. Germline V gene data show CDR1 as MDHEN and CDR2 as SYDVKM. The CDR3 DNA sequence: TGTGCCAGCAGTTTATCCCGGGGAATAGGGAACAATCAGCCCCAGCATTTT. As protein: CASSLSRGIGNNQPQHF.

This clone was counted a few times. The chain employs TRBV29-1 and TRBJ2-7; 11 nucleotides match TRBD2. The CDR3 runs 12 residues. V lost 6 bases and J lost 4; bases outside the gene matches: 2. Germline CDR1 reads SQVTM; CDR2 reads ANQGSEA. CDR3: CSVRTSGYEQYF. The CDR3 nucleotides read TGCAGCGTGAGGACTAGCGGGTACGAGCAGTACTTC.

The chain has TRBV5-1 and TRBJ2-1, with TRBD2 identical over 12 bases. The CDR3 is 14 residues long. The V gene end was trimmed by 4 bases and the J gene end by 8 bases; junction bases not matched to a gene: 4. The germline gives CDR1 SGHRS, CDR2 YFSETQ. The CDR3 protein is CASSGLAGRDEQFF. The DNA for the CDR3 is TGCGCCAGCAGCGGACTAGCGGGAAGGGATGAGCAGTTCTTC.

The gene calls are TRBV28 and TRBJ2-7; D possibly corresponds to TRBD2 (5 bases). This CDR3 spans 15 amino acids. Germline values: CDR1 MDHEN, CDR2 SYDVKM. Between the trimmed V and J ends, which lost 7 bases and 2 bases, there was a span of 18 bases. CDR3 sequence (DNA): TGTGCCAGCACCCCATCGGACTTTGCTGCCTACGAGCAGTACTTC. Residues: CASTPSDFAAYEQYF. Complete variable domain (other parts from reference TRBV28 and TRBJ2-7): DVKVTQSSRYLVKRTGEKVFLECVQDMDHENMFWYRQDPGLGLRLIYFSYDVKMKEKGDIPEGYSVSREKKERFSLILESASTNQTSMYLCASTPSDFAAYEQYFGPGTRLTVT.

This rearrangement joins TRBV19 to TRBJ1-5; D may be TRBD1 (6 bases). Germline-derived CDR1 and CDR2 are LNHDA and SQIVND (reference sequence). V was pared by 5 bases and J by 3 bases, with 23 bases between. The CDR3 has 18 residues. This CDR3 is CASSSMGTRGPFNQPQHF. For the CDR3, the DNA is TGTGCCAGTAGTTCTATGGGGACCAGGGGACCTTTCAATCAGCCCCAGCATTTT.

The chain carries TRBV2 and TRBJ1-1; 8 bases are a match to TRBD1. Germline CDR1 and CDR2: SNHLY and FYNNEI. The CDR3 consists of 14 residues. Trimming removed 8 bases from V and 5 bases from J; junction bases left unmatched: 10. The CDR3 DNA follows: TGTGCCAGCGCCCTCGGACAGGGCCTAACTGAAGCTTTCTTT. Its protein is CASALGQGLTEAFF.

This clone was detected ten times or more. This chain links TRBV25-1 with TRBJ2-7; 14 bases agree with TRBD2. Germline V gene sequence: CDR1 MGHDK, CDR2 SYGVNS. The CDR3 sequence is 16 residues long. Unmatched junction bases numbered 6, after V lost 6 bases and J lost 2 bases. Here the CDR3 DNA reads TGTGCCAGCAGGGGACTAGCGGGAGTTACCCCCTACGAGCAGTACTTC. This sequence encodes CASRGLAGVTPYEQYF.

Details on this clone: Other DNA sequences in the same sample also yield this CDR3. The V gene is TRBV28, the J gene TRBJ2-7; D perhaps matches TRBD1 (5 bases). The CDR3 is made up of 13 amino acids. Germline CDR1 is MDHEN and CDR2 is SYDVKM. V lost 2 bases and J 2 bases, leaving 7 bases between the germline ends. This chain's CDR3 is CASSLRGPYEQYF. The CDR3 nucleotides read TGTGCCAGCAGTTTAAGGGGTCCCTACGAGCAGTACTTC. Together with reference TRBV28 and TRBJ2-7, the CDR3 gives the full variable domain: DVKVTQSSRYLVKRTGEKVFLECVQDMDHENMFWYRQDPGLGLRLIYFSYDVKMKEKGDIPEGYSVSREKKERFSLILESASTNQTSMYLCASSLRGPYEQYFGPGTRLTVT.

V and J are TRBV6-1 and TRBJ1-5; 8 nucleotides line up with TRBD1. The germline V gene has CDR1 MNHNS and CDR2 SASEGT. V lost 4 bases to trimming and J lost 4 bases; unmatched junction nucleotides: 3. This CDR3 contains 14 residues. The CDR3 DNA sequence: TGTGCCAGCAGTGTAACAGGGGGGAATCAGCCCCAGCATTTT. Protein: CASSVTGGNQPQHF.

This chain connects TRBV27 to TRBJ1-5, with a possible D match to TRBD1 (5 bases). Germline values: CDR1 MNHEY, CDR2 SMNVEV (reference sequence). The V and J ends lost 10 bases and 15 bases respectively, with 13 bases between them. The CDR3 extends over 9 amino acids. The CDR3 reads CAKAGRGHF. As DNA, the CDR3 is TGTGCCAAGGCAGGGAGGGGGCATTTT.

The chain is built from TRBV5-1 and TRBJ2-7, with 10 bases matching TRBD2. Germline values: CDR1 SGHRS, CDR2 YFSETQ. Trimming removed 0 bases from V and 2 bases from J; junction bases left unmatched: 5. This CDR3 is 16 amino acids long. The DNA for the CDR3 is TGCGCCAGCAGCTTGGCACAGCGGGGGGGCCCCTACGAGCAGTACTTC. Translation gives CASSLAQRGGPYEQYF.